These 5 T cell receptor beta chains share one sample of origin, sequenced in a study of identical twins. TCRdb re-called the 5' RACE reads with MiXCR, one entry per CDR3 protein. Of around 480,000 distinct CDR3 sequences in the sample, approximately 15% were seen once. The sample was also linked to a second study, of yellow fever vaccine responses in identical twins.

The specimen was CD4+ T cells sorted from blood. These receptors all come from a woman between 18 and 30 years old in good health.

The chain combines TRBV5-6 with TRBJ2-7; 9 bases fit TRBD1. The CDR3 spans 18 residues. J was trimmed by 5 bases and V by 0 bases; bases with no gene match: 15. CDR1 SGHDT and CDR2 YYEEEE come from the germline V gene. CDR3 in amino acids: CASSLELVPGQGRHEQYF. In nucleotides, the CDR3 is TGTGCCAGCAGCTTGGAGTTGGTACCGGGACAGGGAAGGCACGAGCAGTACTTC. Full variable domain (missing parts from reference TRBV5-6 and TRBJ2-7): DAGVTQSPTHLIKTRGQQVTLRCSPKSGHDTVSWYQQALGQGPQFIFQYYEEEERQRGNFPDRFSGHQFPNYSSELNVNALLLGDSALYLCASSLELVPGQGRHEQYFGPGTRLTVT.

This clonotype occurred a few times. The V and J genes are TRBV2 and TRBJ2-2; 8 bases match TRBD2. The V and J ends lost 5 bases and 4 bases, in that order; junction bases with no gene match: 9. CDR1 and CDR2 (germline): SNHLY, FYNNEI. The CDR3 has 16 residues. In nucleotides, the CDR3 is TGTGCCAGCAGTTTCGCGGGGGGTTCGAGCACCGGGGAGCTGTTTTTT. Translated, it gives CASSFAGGSSTGELFF.

V and J are TRBV7-2 and TRBJ2-1; D is perhaps TRBD1 (6 bases). Trimming cost V 1 base and J 9 bases, with 13 bases left between them. The CDR3 has 14 amino acids. The V gene's germline CDR1 is SGHTA and CDR2 FQGNSA. The CDR3 DNA reads TGTGCCAGCAGCTTAGGGCCAGGGGTCCCTGAGCAGTTCTTC. Its translation is CASSLGPGVPEQFF.

V gene TRBV10-3 combines with J gene TRBJ2-2, with D possibly matching TRBD1 (6 bases). Germline-derived CDR1 and CDR2 are ENHRY and SYGVKD. The CDR3 consists of 14 residues. The ends were cut back, 6 bases at V and 2 bases at J, with 10 bases in the middle. The CDR3 DNA follows: TGTGCCATCAGGAGGGGACAAAACACCGGGGAGCTGTTTTTT. The encoded protein is CAIRRGQNTGELFF.

This clonotype showed up many times. The rearrangement joins TRBV3-1 to TRBJ2-1, with D unresolved. Germline-derived CDR1 and CDR2 are LGHDT and YNNKEL (reference sequence). This CDR3 has 14 amino acids. V was shortened by 3 bases and J by 1 base, with 7 bases between the two germline ends. As DNA, the CDR3 is TGTGCCAGCAGCCAGGATAGTTCCTACAATGAGCAGTTCTTC. Encoded protein: CASSQDSSYNEQFF.